This TCR beta chain was obtained from a study of human T cells and chemical hapten exposure. Time point meaning: pre-sensitization, week 0. Treatment here: therapeutic diphenylcyclopropenone sensitization with weekly scalp DPC. Via MiXCR, TCRdb re-called the RACE reads, giving one row per CDR3 protein. The sample consists of approximately 370,000 distinct CDR3 sequences, 5.5% of them appearing once. Germline V gives CDR1 WNHNN, CDR2 SYGVQD (reference sequence). Trimming left V 7 bases short and J 0 bases short, with 18 bases between. This CDR3 is 16 amino acids long. Sequences were derived from whole blood, sampled in connection with sensitization to the hapten diphenylcyclopropenone (DPC). The sequence derives from a young woman with alopecia areata. Some clones in this sample may be carry-over from other donors' samples. This chain connects TRBV10-1 to TRBJ1-1; D remains unclear. CDR3 in DNA: TGCGCCAGCAAGGAGACCCCGGGAGGGATGAACACTGAAGCTTTCTTT. Translation gives CASKETPGGMNTEAFF.